The subject of this entry is one TCR beta chain. Other DNA sequences in this specimen translate into the identical CDR3. The data were obtained in a study of blood T cell repertoires in COVID-19. Only in-frame clones appear in the TCRdb table, and some are missing; sequencing was by immunoSEQ multiplex PCR. The sample contains nearly 110,000 clones, around 80% of which appear only once. The CDR3 is 15 residues long. Trimming at V came to 3 bases and at J to 8 bases, leaving 7 bases not matched to a gene. Looked up from germline, CDR1 is MNHEY and CDR2 is SMNVEV (reference sequence). This TCR was sampled from a man aged 65-85 years with acute or convalescent COVID-19. Source material: peripheral blood. V usage is TRBV27 and J usage is TRBJ1-2; 12 bases align to TRBD1. The CDR3 nucleotides read TGTGCCAGCAGTTTGTTGGGACAGGGGGCGCACGGCTACACCTTC. Encoded protein: CASSLLGQGAHGYTF.